This entry lists 27 T cell receptor beta chains sequenced from one sample in a study of blood T cell repertoires in COVID-19. Assay: immunoSEQ multiplex PCR; the TCRdb copy retains only in-frame clones and omits some. The data show 200,000 to 300,000 clones, with roughly 80% seen just once and over 8% held by the top ten. Sample: peripheral blood. Receptor source: a woman aged 80 or older with acute or convalescent COVID-19.

Comments on this clone: The germline gene is not matched at one end of the junction; a read error may be the cause. This chain connects TRBV18 to TRBJ2-5, with 9 bases aligning to TRBD2. The CDR3 extends over 14 amino acids. From germline, CDR1 is KGHSH and CDR2 LQKENI. This CDR3 reads CASSHQRGEETQHF. CDR3 nucleotide sequence: TGTGCCAGCTCACACCAGCGGGGGGAAGAGACCCAGCACTTC.

As DNA, the CDR3 is TGTGCCAGCAGCTTAGAGGGGCTGAGCAATCAGCCCCAGCATTTT. It codes for CASSLEGLSNQPQHF. The chain employs TRBV7-8 and TRBJ1-5, with TRBD1 as a possible D gene (5 bases). V was pared by 1 base and J by 1 base, with 8 bases between. The CDR3 extends over 15 amino acids. Germline V gene lookup returns CDR1 SGHVS and CDR2 FQNEAQ. Drawing the rest from reference TRBV7-8 and TRBJ1-5, the complete variable domain is GAGVSQSPRYKVAKRGQDVALRCDPISGHVSLFWYQQALGQGPEFLTYFQNEAQLDKSGLPSDRFFAERPEGSVSTLKIQRTQQEDSAVYLCASSLEGLSNQPQHFGDGTRLSIL.

The CDR3 coding sequence is TGTGCCAGCTCACCGTCGGACAGGGGCTACAATGAGCAGTTCTTC. This sequence encodes CASSPSDRGYNEQFF. The rearrangement uses TRBV18 and TRBJ2-1, with 9 bases fitting TRBD1. The CDR3 spans 15 residues. V dropped 3 bases and J dropped 3; count of bases not matched to a gene: 3. Per the germline V gene, CDR1 is KGHSH and CDR2 is LQKENI.

The V and J genes are TRBV30 and TRBJ1-2; 7 nucleotides align to TRBD1. After removal of 4 bases from V and 2 bases from J, the junction contained 7 bases not matched to a gene. CDR3 length: 14 amino acids. Germline V lookup: CDR1 GTSNPN, CDR2 SVGIG (reference sequence). The CDR3 here is CAWNPKGANYGYTF. The CDR3 bases are TGTGCCTGGAACCCTAAGGGGGCAAACTATGGCTACACCTTC. Based on the CDR3 plus reference TRBV30 and TRBJ1-2, the full variable domain is SQTIHQWPATLVQPVGSPLSLECTVEGTSNPNLYWYRQAAGRGLQLLFYSVGIGQISSEVPQNLSASRPQDRQFILSSKKLLLSDSGFYLCAWNPKGANYGYTFGSGTRLTVV.

V is TRBV28 and J is TRBJ1-1; TRBD1 matches at 7 bases. The V gene's germline CDR1 is MDHEN and CDR2 SYDVKM. The J segment lost 2 bases and the V segment lost 4 bases, leaving 7 bases of the junction unmatched. CDR3 length equals 15 residues. CDR3 bases: TGTGCCAGCAGTTCGACAGGGAGACCAAACACTGAAGCTTTCTTT. Its translation: CASSSTGRPNTEAFF. The complete variable domain, with remaining parts taken from reference TRBV28 and TRBJ1-1, reads DVKVTQSSRYLVKRTGEKVFLECVQDMDHENMFWYRQDPGLGLRLIYFSYDVKMKEKGDIPEGYSVSREKKERFSLILESASTNQTSMYLCASSSTGRPNTEAFFGQGTRLTVV.

The rearrangement joins TRBV15 to TRBJ2-5; 8 bases are a match to TRBD2. The length of the CDR3 is 13 residues. In germline, CDR1 is LNHNV, CDR2 YYDKDF (reference sequence). V gave up 3 bases and J gave up 4 bases; unmatched junction bases: 1. Written as DNA, the CDR3 is TGTGCCACCAGCAGCGGGGGGGCAGAGACCCAGTACTTC. Its translation is CATSSGGAETQYF.

V is TRBV29-1 and J is TRBJ2-7; perhaps TRBD1 as D (5 bases). Trimming pared 0 bases from V and 3 bases from J, leaving 6 bases between. The CDR3 runs to 12 residues. CDR1 is SQVTM, CDR2 ANQGSEA, per germline. The CDR3 coding sequence is TGCAGCGTTGAAGACAGGGACTACGAGCAGTACTTC. Its protein is CSVEDRDYEQYF.

This chain joins TRBV3-1 (or the pseudogene TRBV3-2) and TRBJ2-1, with unresolved D. Germline V gives CDR1 LGHDT, CDR2 YNNKEL (reference sequence). The CDR3 extends over 16 amino acids. V gave up 4 bases and J gave up 5 bases, with 18 bases separating them. For the CDR3, the DNA is TGTGCCAGCAGCCCACTGGTGGGCCTCTCGCACAATGAGCAGTTCTTC. It yields the protein CASSPLVGLSHNEQFF.

The chain is built from TRBV11-3 and TRBJ2-2; the D gene is possibly TRBD2 (6 bases). The V end was cut by 4 bases, the J end by 2 bases, with 8 bases between. This CDR3 contains 14 residues. Germline V gives CDR1 SGHNT, CDR2 YENEEA. CDR3 sequence reads: CASSSGTNTGELFF. In DNA form, the CDR3 reads TGTGCCAGCAGCTCCGGGACTAACACCGGGGAGCTGTTTTTT.

The CDR3 reads CAWSVMDRALGLAGENEQFF. The CDR3 region has the DNA TGTGCCTGGAGTGTAATGGACAGGGCTTTAGGGCTAGCGGGGGAGAATGAGCAGTTCTTC. The rearrangement uses TRBV30 and TRBJ2-1; 10 bases are shared with TRBD2. From germline, CDR1 is GTSNPN and CDR2 SVGIG (reference sequence). With V trimmed by 0 bases and J by 7 bases, 21 bases remained unmatched. The CDR3 sequence is 20 residues long. Combining the CDR3 with reference TRBV30 and TRBJ2-1 gives the whole variable domain SQTIHQWPATLVQPVGSPLSLECTVEGTSNPNLYWYRQAAGRGLQLLFYSVGIGQISSEVPQNLSASRPQDRQFILSSKKLLLSDSGFYLCAWSVMDRALGLAGENEQFFGPGTRLTVL.

The chain recombines TRBV9 with TRBJ2-1; maybe TRBD1 (5 bases). This CDR3 contains 13 residues. Per the germline V gene, CDR1 is SGDLS and CDR2 is YYNGEE. With 6 bases removed from V and 3 bases from J, the gap between germline ends came to 10 bases. In DNA form, the CDR3 reads TGTGCCAGCACAGGGCGCTTCTACAATGAGCAGTTCTTC. It encodes CASTGRFYNEQFF.

The chain couples TRBV19 to TRBJ2-3, with TRBD1 matching 12 bases. This CDR3 contains 15 residues. Germline CDR1 reads LNHDA; CDR2 reads SQIVND (reference sequence). Trimming took 6 bases from V and 5 from J; bases not matched to a gene: 6. CDR3 sequence: CASRPGQGAKDTQYF. The DNA for the CDR3 is TGTGCCAGTAGACCGGGACAGGGGGCGAAAGATACGCAGTATTTT.

This clone was seen a few times. The chain carries TRBV18 and TRBJ1-3; D not certain. V dropped 2 bases and J dropped 3 bases, with 11 bases sitting between them. CDR3 size: 15 residues. Germline assignment: CDR1 KGHSH and CDR2 LQKENI. The CDR3 loop reads CASSPRSAYGNTIYF. DNA for the CDR3: TGTGCCAGCTCACCAAGGAGCGCGTATGGAAACACCATATATTTT. Based on the CDR3 plus reference TRBV18 and TRBJ1-3, the full variable domain is NAGVMQNPRHLVRRRGQEARLRCSPMKGHSHVYWYRQLPEEGLKFMVYLQKENIIDESGMPKERFSAEFPKEGPSILRIQQVVRGDSAAYFCASSPRSAYGNTIYFGEGSWLTVV.

J is TRBJ1-1 and V is TRBV28; no clear D gene. Between the trimmed V and J ends, which lost 6 bases and 1 base, there was a span of 9 bases. Per the germline V gene, CDR1 is MDHEN and CDR2 is SYDVKM. This CDR3 spans 13 amino acids. The CDR3 DNA sequence: TGTGCCAGCAGCCGAACAAAGAACACTGAAGCTTTCTTT. It codes for CASSRTKNTEAFF. Variable domain in full (rest from reference TRBV28 and TRBJ1-1): DVKVTQSSRYLVKRTGEKVFLECVQDMDHENMFWYRQDPGLGLRLIYFSYDVKMKEKGDIPEGYSVSREKKERFSLILESASTNQTSMYLCASSRTKNTEAFFGQGTRLTVV.

The chain combines TRBV19 with TRBJ1-5; D is perhaps TRBD1 (5 bases). The CDR3 sequence is 15 residues long. Per the germline V gene, CDR1 is LNHDA and CDR2 is SQIVND (reference sequence). The V end was cut by 4 bases, the J end by 0 bases, with 10 bases between. The CDR3 protein is CASSTTGGSNQPQHF. The DNA of the CDR3 is TGTGCCAGTAGTACCACGGGGGGTAGCAATCAGCCCCAGCATTTT.

The chain employs TRBV20-1 and TRBJ1-1; possibly TRBD1 for D (5 bases). The CDR3 consists of 14 residues. Per germline, CDR1 DFQATT and CDR2 SNEGSKA (reference sequence). The V end lost 3 bases, the J end lost 0 bases, and 11 bases lay between the germline ends. The CDR3 is CSASPDRMNTEAFF. CDR3 in DNA: TGCAGTGCTAGTCCCGACAGAATGAACACTGAAGCTTTCTTT.

This chain joins TRBV28 and TRBJ1-6; D unclear. V was cut by 6 bases and J by 4 bases, with 10 bases left in between. CDR3 size: 14 residues. Germline CDR1 reads MDHEN; CDR2 reads SYDVKM. Written as DNA, the CDR3 is TGTGCCAGCAGCCCGAGAGGGTATAATTCACCCCTCCACTTT. Its protein is CASSPRGYNSPLHF.

The chain has TRBV7-2 and TRBJ2-1; 8 bases fit TRBD1. Unmatched junction bases numbered 10, after V lost 4 bases and J lost 5 bases. Germline assignment: CDR1 SGHTA and CDR2 FQGNSA. This CDR3 is 16 amino acids long. The CDR3 loop reads CASSSRRGQVNNEQFF. The DNA for the CDR3 is TGTGCCAGCAGCTCGCGGAGGGGACAGGTAAACAATGAGCAGTTCTTC.

This clone has a single count. The gene calls are TRBV10-2 and TRBJ2-3; D gene ambiguous. Germline V gene data show CDR1 as WSHSY and CDR2 as SAAADI. Trimming left V 6 bases short and J 4 bases short, with 8 bases between. This CDR3 is built from 12 residues. The DNA of the CDR3 is TGCGCCAGCAGGCCGAGCGCAGATACGCAGTATTTT. It is translated as CASRPSADTQYF.

The gene calls are TRBV19 and TRBJ2-7, with 7 nucleotides matching TRBD2. Germline loops: CDR1 LNHDA, CDR2 SQIVND (reference sequence). This CDR3 has 15 amino acids. The trim removed 5 bases at V and 3 bases at J, leaving 10 bases unmatched. CDR3 sequence (DNA): TGTGCCAGTAGTCTGGCTCCGGGGGGTGGCTACGAGCAGTACTTC. Protein product: CASSLAPGGGYEQYF.

The rearrangement uses TRBV25-1 and TRBJ2-7, with 10 bases aligning to TRBD1. CDR3 length equals 13 residues. CDR1 and CDR2 (germline): MGHDK, SYGVNS. V gave up 5 bases and J gave up 4 bases; unmatched junction bases: 2. CDR3 residues: CASSTGQGYEQYF. The DNA of the CDR3 is TGTGCCAGCAGTACGGGACAGGGGTACGAGCAGTACTTC.

This chain uses TRBV27 with TRBJ1-4, with TRBD1 as a possible D gene (6 bases). This CDR3 has 13 residues. Trimming cost V 6 bases and J 5 bases, with 10 bases left between them. The germline V gene encodes CDR1 MNHEY and CDR2 SMNVEV (reference sequence). The CDR3 is CASSVTGNEKLFF. The DNA of the CDR3 is TGTGCCAGCAGCGTAACAGGGAATGAAAAACTGTTTTTT.

V is TRBV5-6 and J is TRBJ1-3; D call uncertain. Germline CDR1 and CDR2: SGHDT and YYEEEE. V dropped 0 bases and J dropped 2 bases, with 6 bases sitting between them. The length of the CDR3 is 14 residues. In nucleotides, the CDR3 is TGTGCCAGCAGCTTGGGAACTGCTGGAAACACCATATATTTT. Encoded protein: CASSLGTAGNTIYF.

The sample holds a few counts of this clone. The chain combines TRBV7-6 with TRBJ1-5, with D maybe TRBD1 (5 bases). Germline loops: CDR1 SGHVS, CDR2 FNYEAQ. V lost 5 bases and J 2 bases, leaving 13 bases between the germline ends. The CDR3 has 15 amino acids. The CDR3 DNA sequence: TGTGCCAGCAGCCTCGGGAGCAGGGGCAATCAGCCCCAGCATTTT. This codes for CASSLGSRGNQPQHF.

The chain uses TRBV5-6 and TRBJ1-5; 8 bases are a match to TRBD1. This CDR3 comprises 16 residues. The germline V gene has CDR1 SGHDT and CDR2 YYEEEE. Trimming at V came to 5 bases and at J to 3 bases, leaving 10 bases not matched to a gene. The CDR3, as DNA: TGTGCCAGCAGTCGCCCAAGGACAGGGTACAATCAGCCCCAGCATTTT. Its translation is CASSRPRTGYNQPQHF. The whole variable domain, filled in from reference TRBV5-6 and TRBJ1-5, reads DAGVTQSPTHLIKTRGQQVTLRCSPKSGHDTVSWYQQALGQGPQFIFQYYEEEERQRGNFPDRFSGHQFPNYSSELNVNALLLGDSALYLCASSRPRTGYNQPQHFGDGTRLSIL.

The chain recombines TRBV2 with TRBJ2-1; 7 nucleotides agree with TRBD1. The CDR3 covers 14 residues. J lost 8 bases, V lost 3 bases, and 7 bases had no gene match. Germline-derived CDR1 and CDR2 are SNHLY and FYNNEI. The DNA of the CDR3 is TGTGCCAGCAGTGAGCAGGGGGAAGCCTATGAGCAGTTCTTC. Its protein is CASSEQGEAYEQFF.

The chain joins TRBV29-1 to TRBJ1-2, with 7 positions matching TRBD1. The germline V gene encodes CDR1 SQVTM and CDR2 ANQGSEA. The CDR3 extends over 14 amino acids. The trim removed 4 bases at V and 6 bases at J, leaving 11 bases unmatched. The CDR3 sequence: CSVGRQGVRDGYTF. DNA for the CDR3: TGCAGCGTTGGCCGGCAGGGGGTTCGCGATGGCTACACCTTC.